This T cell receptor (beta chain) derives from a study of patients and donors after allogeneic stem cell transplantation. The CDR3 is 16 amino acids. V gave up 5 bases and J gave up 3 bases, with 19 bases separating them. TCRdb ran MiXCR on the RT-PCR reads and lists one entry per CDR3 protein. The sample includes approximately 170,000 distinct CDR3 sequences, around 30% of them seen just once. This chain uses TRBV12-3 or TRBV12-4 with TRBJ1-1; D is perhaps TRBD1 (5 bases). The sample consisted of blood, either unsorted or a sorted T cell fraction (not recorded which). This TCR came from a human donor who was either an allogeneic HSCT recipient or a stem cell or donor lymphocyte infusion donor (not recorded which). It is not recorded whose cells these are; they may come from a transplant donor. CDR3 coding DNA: TGTGCCAGCAGTCCGGGGACTCGATCGAAGGACACTGAAGCTTTCTTT. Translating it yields CASSPGTRSKDTEAFF.